Following are 26 T cell receptor beta chains from one sample sequenced in a study of T cell responses to AZD1222 COVID-19 vaccine. TCRdb keeps only in-frame clones here, not all; method: immunoSEQ multiplex PCR. The sample has 100,000 to 150,000 clones, about 91% seen once; the top ten hold about 1.9%. Here the sequenced sample was peripheral blood, taken 28 days after the second AZD1222 dose. These receptor sequences come from an adult who received the AZD1222 COVID-19 vaccine.

The J gene is TRBJ2-5, the V gene TRBV7-2; a possible D gene is TRBD1 (5 bases). The CDR3 length is 14 residues. The germline gives CDR1 SGHTA, CDR2 FQGNSA. The V end lost 2 bases, the J end lost 5 bases, and 12 bases lay between the germline ends. The CDR3 reads CASSLIQAGETQYF. CDR3 coding DNA: TGTGCCAGCAGCTTAATACAGGCCGGGGAGACCCAGTACTTC.

The chain couples TRBV19 to TRBJ1-5, with TRBD1 identical over 7 bases. J lost 4 bases, V lost 6 bases, and 6 bases had no gene match. The CDR3 has 14 residues. The V gene's germline CDR1 is LNHDA and CDR2 SQIVND (reference sequence). The CDR3 here is CASRGRGYNQPQHF. The CDR3 region has the DNA TGTGCCAGTAGGGGCAGGGGGTATAATCAGCCCCAGCATTTT.

CDR3 bases: TGCAGCGTTGTTGGGCTTAGCGGCTACACCTTC. This sequence encodes CSVVGLSGYTF. This chain links TRBV29-1 with TRBJ1-2; no clear D. V lost 4 bases, J lost 8 bases, and 11 bases lay in between. The CDR3 is made up of 11 amino acids. From germline, CDR1 is SQVTM and CDR2 ANQGSEA.

The chain couples TRBV5-1 to TRBJ1-2, with a weak D call TRBD1 (5 bases). Looked up from germline, CDR1 is SGHRS and CDR2 is YFSETQ. This CDR3 has 14 residues. Trimming took off 0 bases at V and 6 bases at J, with 12 bases between the two ends. The CDR3 nucleotides are TGCGCCAGCAGCTTGGTAGGCAGGGATGATGGCTACACCTTC. Translated, it gives CASSLVGRDDGYTF.

The chain joins TRBV7-9 to TRBJ1-1; D remains unclear. The V and J ends lost 2 bases and 3 bases respectively, with 10 bases between them. This CDR3 is 14 amino acids long. Looked up from germline, CDR1 is SEHNR and CDR2 is FQNEAQ (reference sequence). This chain's CDR3 is CASSLTQGHTEAFF. The CDR3 DNA reads as TGTGCCAGCAGCTTAACGCAAGGCCACACTGAAGCTTTCTTT.

This clone showed up just once. The chain has TRBV19 and TRBJ1-5; tentative D call: TRBD1 (6 bases). V lost 0 bases, J lost 1 base, and 19 bases lay in between. The CDR3 extends over 19 amino acids. Germline CDR1 and CDR2: LNHDA and SQIVND (reference sequence). CDR3 loop: CASSIDFGQGHSSNQPQHF. Here the CDR3 DNA reads TGTGCCAGTAGTATAGATTTCGGGCAGGGACACTCGAGCAATCAGCCCCAGCATTTT.

The genes are TRBV12-3 or TRBV12-4 and TRBJ1-2; D remains ambiguous. V was trimmed by 2 bases and J by 8 bases, leaving 9 bases between them. The CDR3 consists of 12 residues. Written as DNA, the CDR3 is TGTGCCAGCAGTTTATCGGGTGGCGGCTACACCTTC. Encoded protein: CASSLSGGGYTF.

This sequence joins TRBV12-5 and TRBJ2-1; TRBD2 agrees at 9 bases. Germline V lookup: CDR1 LGHNT, CDR2 FRNRAP. With 4 bases clipped from V and 4 bases from J, the junction kept 11 bases outside the gene matches. This CDR3 has 17 residues. CDR3 protein: CASGSAPGSGRYNEQFF. The DNA of the CDR3 is TGTGCTAGTGGTTCCGCCCCTGGCAGCGGGAGGTACAATGAGCAGTTCTTC.

The V gene is TRBV7-3, the J gene TRBJ1-1; D unresolved. CDR3 size: 13 residues. Trimming pared 4 bases from V and 6 bases from J, leaving 12 bases between. The germline CDR1 and CDR2 sequences are SGHTA and FQGTGA. The CDR3 DNA reads as TGTGCCAGCAGCTCCGAGGCAGTTTCTGAAGCTTTCTTT. It specifies CASSSEAVSEAFF.

CDR3 sequence: CASSQRTNQETQYF. The DNA of the CDR3 is TGCGCCAGCAGCCAAAGGACCAACCAAGAGACCCAGTACTTC. The chain has TRBV4-1 and TRBJ2-5, with D hard to call. V shed 2 bases and J shed 0 bases, with 7 bases lying between them. The CDR3 extends over 14 amino acids. Germline CDR1 and CDR2: MGHRA and YSYEKL.

This chain uses TRBV18 with TRBJ1-2; D perhaps matches TRBD1 (5 bases). The V end lost 6 bases, the J end lost 0 bases, and 11 bases lay between the germline ends. The CDR3 is 14 amino acids. The germline V gene has CDR1 KGHSH and CDR2 LQKENI. CDR3 nucleotides: TGTGCCAGCTCGGACCAGGGTGCTAACTATGGCTACACCTTC. As protein: CASSDQGANYGYTF.

The CDR3 coding sequence is TGTGCCAGCAGCTTAGCCTCACCCCCCAATTCACCCCTCCACTTT. It specifies CASSLASPPNSPLHF. The gene calls are TRBV11-2 and TRBJ1-6; D unresolved. Deletions cut 1 base from V and 7 bases from J, with 11 bases between. Germline CDR1 reads SGHAT; CDR2 reads FQNNGV. There are 15 residues in the CDR3.

This clone turned up a few times. This chain links TRBV15 with TRBJ1-3; D is uncertain. This CDR3 is 13 amino acids long. Germline-derived CDR1 and CDR2 are LNHNV and YYDKDF (reference sequence). V lost 6 bases and J 3 bases, leaving 9 bases between the germline ends. The CDR3: CATSNRIGNTIYF. As DNA, the CDR3 is TGTGCCACCAGTAACAGAATTGGAAACACCATATATTTT.

The chain employs TRBV2 and TRBJ2-7; 8 bases are shared with TRBD2. Losses at the gene ends were 7 bases for V and 4 bases for J; bases not matched to a gene: 9. Germline V gene sequence: CDR1 SNHLY, CDR2 FYNNEI. This CDR3 is built from 14 residues. The CDR3 here is CASTRGGPPYEQYF. The CDR3 DNA is TGTGCCAGCACCCGGGGGGGCCCTCCTTACGAGCAGTACTTC. Combining the CDR3 with reference TRBV2 and TRBJ2-7 gives the whole variable domain EPEVTQTPSHQVTQMGQEVILRCVPISNHLYFYWYRQILGQKVEFLVSFYNNEISEKSEIFDDQFSVERPDGSNFTLKIRSTKLEDSAMYFCASTRGGPPYEQYFGPGTRLTVT.

This clone was counted once. The chain recombines TRBV10-3 with TRBJ2-5, with 8 positions matching TRBD1. This CDR3 spans 13 amino acids. CDR1 and CDR2 from the germline V gene are ENHRY and SYGVKD. V was clipped by 5 bases and J by 5 bases; unmatched bases: 4. The CDR3 protein is CAISPTGEETQYF. The CDR3 nucleotides are TGTGCCATCAGTCCGACAGGGGAGGAGACCCAGTACTTC.

The chain joins TRBV5-4 to TRBJ2-1; D gene uncertain. The CDR3 is 12 residues long. Germline values: CDR1 SGHNT, CDR2 YYREEE (reference sequence). Trimming left V 5 bases short and J 7 bases short, with 10 bases between. DNA for the CDR3: TGTGCCAGCAGGGACGACCGAAATGAGCAGTTCTTC. Its translation is CASRDDRNEQFF.

The V gene is TRBV29-1, the J gene TRBJ2-1; 7 nucleotides line up with TRBD2. Unmatched junction bases numbered 11, after V lost 8 bases and J lost 10 bases. Germline values: CDR1 SQVTM, CDR2 ANQGSEA. The CDR3 is 12 amino acids. In nucleotides, the CDR3 is TGCAGCCACGACACGGGGGGTTACGAGCAGTTCTTC. Its translation is CSHDTGGYEQFF.

This clone has only one observation. The chain has TRBV6-1 and TRBJ1-1, with D hard to call. CDR3 length equals 14 residues. CDR1 and CDR2 from the germline V gene are MNHNS and SASEGT. V was trimmed by 2 bases and J by 4 bases, leaving 11 bases between them. The CDR3 DNA reads as TGTGCCAGCAGTGAACAGAAATGGCGCACTGAAGCTTTCTTT. It yields the protein CASSEQKWRTEAFF.

V usage is TRBV15 and J usage is TRBJ1-5, with 10 bases lining up with TRBD1. The CDR3 loop spans 17 amino acids. The J segment lost 4 bases and the V segment lost 5 bases, leaving 11 bases of the junction unmatched. Germline V gene data show CDR1 as LNHNV and CDR2 as YYDKDF (reference sequence). CDR3 sequence (DNA): TGTGCCACCAGCCTTAGTGGACAGGGGGTGCTAAATCAGCCCCAGCATTTT. It encodes CATSLSGQGVLNQPQHF. The variable domain in full, completed from reference TRBV15 and TRBJ1-5, reads DAMVIQNPRYQVTQFGKPVTLSCSQTLNHNVMYWYQQKSSQAPKLLFHYYDKDFNNEADTPDNFQSRRPNTSFCFLDIRSPGLGDTAMYLCATSLSGQGVLNQPQHFGDGTRLSIL.

The rearrangement joins TRBV6-2 or TRBV6-3 to TRBJ2-7; D is perhaps TRBD1 (5 bases). V gave up 0 bases and J gave up 0 bases, with 18 bases separating them. The CDR3 loop spans 18 amino acids. CDR1 and CDR2 from the germline V gene are MNHEY and SVGEGT. In DNA form, the CDR3 reads TGTGCCAGCAGTTACTCGGGGCGGATCTCCTCGAGCTCCTACGAGCAGTACGTC. Translated, it gives CASSYSGRISSSSYEQYV.

The rearrangement joins TRBV7-9 to TRBJ1-6; TRBD1 is a possible D gene (5 bases). Germline CDR1 SEHNR, CDR2 FQNEAQ (reference sequence). The CDR3 sequence is 14 residues long. V was shortened by 1 base and J by 10 bases, with 11 bases between the two germline ends. The CDR3 spells CASSLEDIGSPLHF. In DNA form, the CDR3 reads TGTGCCAGCAGCTTAGAGGACATAGGCTCACCCCTCCACTTT.

The chain employs TRBV10-1 and TRBJ2-1; 12 bases are a match to TRBD2. CDR3 size: 17 residues. With 2 bases clipped from V and 6 bases from J, the junction kept 8 bases outside the gene matches. Looked up from germline, CDR1 is WNHNN and CDR2 is SYGVQD (reference sequence). The CDR3 DNA reads TGCGCCAGCAGTGAGGGGACGACTAGCGGGGGAGGCAATGAGCAGTTCTTC. Its protein product is CASSEGTTSGGGNEQFF.

The DNA of the CDR3 is TGTGCCAGCAGCCAGGGACAGGGGGGGAAATACGAGCAGTACTTC. Amino acid sequence: CASSQGQGGKYEQYF. V gene TRBV14 combines with J gene TRBJ2-7; 11 nucleotides line up with TRBD1. V shed 3 bases and J 4 bases; nucleotides not matched to a gene: 5. From germline, CDR1 is SGHDN and CDR2 FVKESK. CDR3 size: 15 residues.

The rearrangement links TRBV6-5 to TRBJ1-4, with D perhaps TRBD1 (5 bases). CDR3 length: 14 residues. V lost 2 bases and J lost 7, with 11 bases in between. The germline V gene encodes CDR1 MNHEY and CDR2 SVGAGI. This CDR3 reads CASSYGQGSEKLFF. CDR3 nucleotides: TGTGCCAGCAGTTACGGGCAGGGAAGTGAAAAACTGTTTTTT.

The chain joins TRBV5-6 to TRBJ1-6; 7 nucleotides match TRBD1. After removal of 1 base from V and 7 bases from J, the junction contained 5 bases not matched to a gene. Germline lookup yields CDR1 SGHDT and CDR2 YYEEEE. The CDR3 runs to 15 residues. The DNA for the CDR3 is TGTGCCAGCAGCTTGAGTGACAGGGAGAATTCACCCCTCCACTTT. Translating it yields CASSLSDRENSPLHF.

The gene calls are TRBV4-1 and TRBJ2-5; D may be TRBD1 or TRBD2 (6 bases each). Germline V gene data show CDR1 as MGHRA and CDR2 as YSYEKL. The CDR3 extends over 15 amino acids. V was shortened by 1 base and J by 5 bases, with 14 bases between the two germline ends. As DNA, the CDR3 is TGCGCCAGCAGCCAAGTTACAGGGAGGTCGGAGACCCAGTACTTC. Protein: CASSQVTGRSETQYF.